A selection of T cell receptor beta chains follows, all from one sample in a study of regulatory T cells in long-lasting Graves disease. TCRdb re-derived calls from the multiplex PCR reads in MiXCR, one entry per CDR3 protein. This table has about 290,000 distinct CDR3 sequences, 20% to 25% appearing once. The material sequenced was peripheral blood mononuclear cells (PBMCs), taken when the disease was refractory, from a patient treated with antithyroid drugs. The receptor source for this set is a female donor with Graves disease. Each CDR3 is given with its conserved first and last residue. A D gene is named only where the DNA matches it firmly. Rows give clone size only sometimes, using once, few, many, or a class for an expanded clone.

TRBJ2-1 | TRBV5-1 | NA | NA | CASSLVWGTYNEQFF | TGCGCCAGCAGCTTGGTGTGGGGCACCTACAATGAGCAGTTCTTC
TRBJ2-7 | TRBV4-3 | NA | NA | CASSQDIGEPTYEQYF | TGCGCCAGCAGCCAAGATATTGGGGAGCCCACCTACGAGCAGTACTTC
TRBJ1-6 | TRBV6-5 | NA | many | CASSYRGIDNSPLHF | TGTGCCAGCAGTTACAGGGGGATCGATAATTCACCCCTCCACTTT
TRBJ2-7 | TRBV30 | TRBD2 | few | CAWSKGRGSYEQYF | TGTGCCTGGAGTAAAGGGAGGGGAAGCTACGAGCAGTACTTC
TRBJ2-5 | TRBV11-2 | TRBD1 | many | CASSPLVRGETQYF | TGTGCCAGCAGCCCACTCGTCAGGGGGGAGACCCAGTACTTC
TRBJ2-7 | TRBV24-1 | NA | many | CAKKTGTTLDEQYF | TGTGCCAAGAAGACCGGGACCACACTAGACGAGCAGTACTTC
TRBJ1-5 | TRBV3-1 | NA | NA | CASSHGLGNQPQHF | TGTGCCAGCAGCCACGGACTGGGGAATCAGCCCCAGCATTTT
TRBJ1-2 | TRBV19 | NA | NA | CASSISTGTANYGYTF | TGTGCCAGTAGTATCTCAACCGGAACCGCTAACTATGGCTACACCTTC
TRBJ1-4 | TRBV19 | NA | NA | CASSLPGRSNEKLFF | TGTGCCAGTAGTTTACCGGGACGGAGTAATGAAAAACTGTTTTTT
TRBJ2-7 | TRBV7-2 | TRBD2 | many | CASSWGLAGDGEQYF | TGTGCCAGCAGCTGGGGACTAGCGGGAGATGGCGAGCAGTACTTC
TRBJ2-2 | TRBV20-1 | NA | NA | CSARDRNTGELFF | TGCAGTGCTAGAGACAGAAACACCGGGGAGCTGTTTTTT
TRBJ2-3 | TRBV2 | NA | NA | CASRQEGDTQYF | TGTGCCAGCAGGCAGGAGGGAGATACGCAGTATTTT
TRBJ2-7 | TRBV7-2 | TRBD2 | many | CASSPLPRGTYEQYF | TGTGCCAGCAGCCCCCTACCGCGGGGGACCTACGAGCAGTACTTC
TRBJ1-5 | TRBV18 | NA | few | CASSLRDNDQPQHF | TGTGCCAGCTCCCTCCGGGACAATGATCAGCCCCAGCATTTT
TRBJ1-2 | TRBV2 | NA | many | CASSEQVGSTRYTF | TGTGCCAGCAGTGAACAGGTGGGGTCAACACGCTACACCTTC
TRBJ2-4 | TRBV20-1 | NA | many | CSARGPVGWGTKNIQYF | TGCAGTGCTAGAGGTCCGGTAGGGTGGGGGACCAAAAACATTCAGTACTTC
TRBJ2-2 | TRBV14 | NA | few | CASSQYSGTGELFF | TGTGCCAGCAGCCAGTACAGCGGGACCGGGGAGCTGTTTTTT
TRBJ1-1 | TRBV28 | NA | many | CATLTGHMNTEAFF | TGTGCCACCCTCACGGGACACATGAACACTGAAGCTTTCTTT
TRBJ1-5 | TRBV20-1 | NA | NA | CSGQVGNQPQHF | TGCAGTGGACAGGTGGGGAATCAGCCCCAGCATTTT
TRBJ1-4 | TRBV30 | NA | NA | CAWSRGAELFF | TGTGCCTGGAGTAGAGGGGCGGAATTGTTTTTT
TRBJ2-7 | TRBV3-1 | NA | many | CASSQGGVWYEQYF | TGTGCCAGCAGCCAAGGGGGAGTTTGGTACGAGCAGTACTTC
TRBJ2-7 | TRBV5-1 | NA | few | CASSLDLDSYEQYF | TGCGCCAGCAGCTTGGATCTCGACTCCTACGAGCAGTACTTC
TRBJ1-5 | TRBV18 | NA | few | CASSLQGGSQPQHF | TGTGCCAGCTCACTGCAAGGGGGGTCTCAGCCCCAGCATTTT
TRBJ1-6 | TRBV7-2 | TRBD1 | few | CASSLDRGKSPLHF | TGTGCCAGCAGCTTAGACAGGGGGAAATCACCCCTCCACTTT
TRBJ2-5 | TRBV12-3/TRBV12-4 | NA | many | CASREQTLETQYF | TGTGCCAGCAGGGAGCAGACCCTGGAGACCCAGTACTTC
TRBJ2-7 | TRBV20-1 | NA | many | CSARGAPPIDEQYF | TGCAGTGCTAGAGGGGCACCACCCATCGACGAGCAGTACTTC